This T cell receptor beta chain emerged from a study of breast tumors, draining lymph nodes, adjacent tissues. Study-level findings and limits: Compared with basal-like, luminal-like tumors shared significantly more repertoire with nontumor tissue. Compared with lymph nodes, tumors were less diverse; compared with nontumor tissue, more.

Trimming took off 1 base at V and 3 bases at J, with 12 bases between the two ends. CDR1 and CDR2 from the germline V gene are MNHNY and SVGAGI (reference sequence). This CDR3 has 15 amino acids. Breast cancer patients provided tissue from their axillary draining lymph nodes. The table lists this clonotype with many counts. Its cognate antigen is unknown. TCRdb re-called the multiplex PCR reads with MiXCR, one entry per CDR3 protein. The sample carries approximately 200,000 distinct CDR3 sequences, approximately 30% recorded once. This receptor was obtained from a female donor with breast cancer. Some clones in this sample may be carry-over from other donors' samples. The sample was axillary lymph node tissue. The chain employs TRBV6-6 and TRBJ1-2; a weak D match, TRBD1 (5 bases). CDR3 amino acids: CASSYFPGRDYGYTF. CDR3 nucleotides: TGTGCCAGCAGTTACTTCCCAGGGCGCGACTATGGCTACACCTTC.